Sequencing of this T cell receptor (beta chain) was carried out in a study of T-cell reconstitution after alpha-beta-depleted transplantation in children (dated by TCRdb to about 2016). For context, the study as a whole: T-cell immune reconstitution after TCRalphabeta/CD19-depleted allogeneic hematopoietic cell transplantation in children was quantitatively tracked in the study by means of TCR repertoire profiling.

Library preparation employed PCR. The listed sequencing device is Illumina HiSeq 2500. TCR library preparation used molecular barcoding, with unique molecular identifiers applied to normalize quantification of the TCRbeta repertoire. Using fastp trimming at Q25 and MiXCR clonotype assembly, TCRdb reanalyzed the public sequencing data and kept in-frame beta chains. Every entry covers one CDR3 protein and lists the most common genes and DNA from its rows. Counted in this sample were some 440,000 distinct CDR3 sequences; 16% of them appeared once. 29% of the sample is taken by the ten largest. In its sample, this clonotype was seen many times. Its antigen target is currently unknown. Nothing much larger sits one base from this clone, and base qualities are not available. The treatment or condition label, as the study defines it: allogeneic hematopoietic cell transplantation with graft depleted of TCRalphabeta T cells and CD19 B cells. The transplant recipients were children given TCRalphabeta/CD19-depleted allogeneic hematopoietic cell grafts.

V has 2 bases trimmed and J has 2 bases trimmed; junction bases matching no gene number 11. Its CDR3 holds 17 amino acids, cysteine through phenylalanine. CDR3 DNA only is kept here, 51 bases in frame from base 1. The germline V gene (reference sequence) yields LNHDA for CDR1 and SQIVND for CDR2. Overall study outcomes, separate from this receptor: The high TCRbeta diversity at day 60 in some patients was ascribed to recipient T cells and intrathymic progenitors that had survived conditioning. Over the following months the frequencies of hyperexpanded clones went down, and after one year T-cell counts and TCRbeta diversity were mostly credited to newly produced T cells. The apparently early alphabetaT-cell count recovery about two months after transplant was reportedly dependent on only several hundred rapidly expanded clones derived from non-depleted graft cells.

This TCR was sampled from a boy in the first two years of life who had a stem cell transplant for Wiskott-Aldrich syndrome, so the T cells may come from the graft donor. The rearranged chain carries TRBV19 and TRBJ1-2; TRBD1 agrees with 7 junctional bases. Sample: PBMCs, mostly from graft donor cells, taken 360 days after TCRalphabeta/CD19-depleted stem cell transplant. CDR3 region: CASSIRQGPRDNYGYTF. The nucleotides are TGTGCCAGTAGTATAAGACAGGGACCCCGAGACAACTATGGCTACACCTTC.